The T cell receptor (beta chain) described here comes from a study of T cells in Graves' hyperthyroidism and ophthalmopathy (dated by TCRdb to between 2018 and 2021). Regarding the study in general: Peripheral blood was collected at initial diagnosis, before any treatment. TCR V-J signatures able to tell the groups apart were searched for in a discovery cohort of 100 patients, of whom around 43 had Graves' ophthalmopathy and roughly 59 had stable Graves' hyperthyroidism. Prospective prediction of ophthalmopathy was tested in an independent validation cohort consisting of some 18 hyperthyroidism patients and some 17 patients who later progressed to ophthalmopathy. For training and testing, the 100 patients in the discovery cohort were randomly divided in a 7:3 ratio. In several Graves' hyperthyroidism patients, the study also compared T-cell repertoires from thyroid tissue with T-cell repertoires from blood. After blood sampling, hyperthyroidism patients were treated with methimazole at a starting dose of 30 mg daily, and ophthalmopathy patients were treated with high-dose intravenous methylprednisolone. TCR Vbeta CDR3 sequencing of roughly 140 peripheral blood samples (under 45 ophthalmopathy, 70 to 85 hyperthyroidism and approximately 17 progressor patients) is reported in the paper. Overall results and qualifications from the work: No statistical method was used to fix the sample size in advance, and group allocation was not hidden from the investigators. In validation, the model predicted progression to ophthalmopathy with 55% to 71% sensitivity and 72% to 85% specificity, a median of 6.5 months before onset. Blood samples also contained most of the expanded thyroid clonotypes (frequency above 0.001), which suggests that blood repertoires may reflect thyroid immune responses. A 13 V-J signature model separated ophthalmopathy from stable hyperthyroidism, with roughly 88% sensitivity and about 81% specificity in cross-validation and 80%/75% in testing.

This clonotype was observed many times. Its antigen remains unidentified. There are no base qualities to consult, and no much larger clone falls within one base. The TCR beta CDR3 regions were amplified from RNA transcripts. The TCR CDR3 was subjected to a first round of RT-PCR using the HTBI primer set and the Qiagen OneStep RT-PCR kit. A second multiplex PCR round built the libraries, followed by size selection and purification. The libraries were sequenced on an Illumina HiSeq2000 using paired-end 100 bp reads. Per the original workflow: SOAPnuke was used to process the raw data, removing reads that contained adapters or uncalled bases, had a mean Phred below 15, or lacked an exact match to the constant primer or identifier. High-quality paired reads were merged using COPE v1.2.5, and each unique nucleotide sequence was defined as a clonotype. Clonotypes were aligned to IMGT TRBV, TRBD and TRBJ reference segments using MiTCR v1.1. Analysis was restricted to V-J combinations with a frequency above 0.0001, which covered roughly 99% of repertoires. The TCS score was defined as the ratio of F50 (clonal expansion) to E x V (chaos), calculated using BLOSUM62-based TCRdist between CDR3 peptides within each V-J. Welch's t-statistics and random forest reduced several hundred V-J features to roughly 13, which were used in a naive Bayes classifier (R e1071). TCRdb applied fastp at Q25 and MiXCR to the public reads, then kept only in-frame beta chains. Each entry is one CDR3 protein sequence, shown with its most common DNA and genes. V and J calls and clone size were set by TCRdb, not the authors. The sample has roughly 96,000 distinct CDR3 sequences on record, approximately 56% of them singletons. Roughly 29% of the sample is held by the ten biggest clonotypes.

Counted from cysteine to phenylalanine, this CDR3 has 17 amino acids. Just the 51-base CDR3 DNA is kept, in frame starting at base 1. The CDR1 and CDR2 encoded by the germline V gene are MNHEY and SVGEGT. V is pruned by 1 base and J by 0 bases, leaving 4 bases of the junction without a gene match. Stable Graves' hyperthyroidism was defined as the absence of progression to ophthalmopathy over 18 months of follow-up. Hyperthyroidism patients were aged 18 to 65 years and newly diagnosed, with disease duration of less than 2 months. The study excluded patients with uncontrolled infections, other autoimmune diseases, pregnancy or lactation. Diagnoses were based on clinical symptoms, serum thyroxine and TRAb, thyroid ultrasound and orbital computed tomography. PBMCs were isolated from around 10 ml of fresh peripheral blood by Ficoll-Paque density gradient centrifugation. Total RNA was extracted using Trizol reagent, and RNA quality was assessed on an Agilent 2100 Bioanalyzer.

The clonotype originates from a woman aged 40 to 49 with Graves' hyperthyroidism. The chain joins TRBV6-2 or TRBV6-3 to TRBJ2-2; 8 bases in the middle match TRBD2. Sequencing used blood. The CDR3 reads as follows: CASSYYGLAPNTGELFF. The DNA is TGTGCCAGCAGTTACTACGGACTAGCTCCGAACACCGGGGAGCTGTTTTTT.